A selection of T cell receptor beta chains follows, all from one sample in a study of T cell changes during pregnancy in multiple sclerosis. Some clones are missing from TCRdb's copy, which holds only in-frame ones; the method was immunoSEQ multiplex PCR. The sample has 90,000 or so clones; under 95% are singletons. Material: peripheral blood, obtained before pregnancy. Receptors were obtained from a female donor with multiple sclerosis, enrolled in a pregnancy study. Each CDR3 is given without its conserved first and last residue. Clone sizes are given selectively: once, few, many, or a class where the clone is expanded.

j_call	clone_size	v_call	cdr3_aa
TRBJ2-2	-	TRBV7-9	ASSYEPRQVNTGELF
TRBJ1-2	-	TRBV27	ASGTEQGSRFPYGYT
TRBJ1-1	-	TRBV7-9	ASKWPSGVNTEAF
TRBJ2-1	once	TRBV29-1	SAERGAGEQF
TRBJ2-3	once	TRBV20-1	SVRLEDTQY
TRBJ2-3	-	TRBV14	ASSQGLAGKFTQY
TRBJ1-2	-	TRBV5-4	ASSSGQGGTNYGYT
TRBJ2-7	-	TRBV11-2	ASSPTGTSLVQY
TRBJ2-3	-	TRBV6-1	ASSEQNRGWRGSTDTQY
TRBJ2-7	-	TRBV7-9	ASSVSGPEQY
TRBJ2-2	-	TRBV2	ASNRGTGVSGELF
TRBJ1-1	-	TRBV5-1	ASRESRGMNTEAF
TRBJ2-3	once	TRBV6-5	ASNRGQGRTDTQY
TRBJ2-5	-	TRBV7-9	ASSALAGTETQY
TRBJ1-1	-	TRBV18	ASSPVKRGGTEAF
TRBJ2-2	-	TRBV9	ASSVGTGGTGELF
TRBJ1-1	-	TRBV19	ASSKGTGGSTEAF
TRBJ2-2	-	TRBV23-1	ASSQSLRILFRGSGELF
TRBJ1-3	-	TRBV9	ASSGRGGNTIY
TRBJ2-2	once	TRBV6-1	ASRDGGRVTGELF
TRBJ2-1	-	TRBV9	ASSVDGLSYNEQF
TRBJ2-7	-	TRBV10-3	AIAQEGALGGEEQY
TRBJ2-2	-	TRBV19	ASTRLAGDTGELF
TRBJ2-7	-	TRBV7-6	ASSSLTPGQGAYYEQY
TRBJ2-7	-	TRBV28	ASSNLGTGSYEQY
TRBJ1-5	-	TRBV5-8	ASGFTGGTFRNQPQH
TRBJ2-3	once	TRBV2	ASRYGSTDTQY
TRBJ2-5	-	TRBV14	ASSGGPTQY
TRBJ1-5	-	TRBV19	ASTESGAAGWPQH
TRBJ2-3	-	TRBV9	ASSVQAGDYKDTQY
TRBJ1-2	once	TRBV18	ASSPYGGGYGYT
TRBJ1-4	-	TRBV6-6	ASSYQGPGEKLF
TRBJ2-2	-	TRBV27	ASSLSRTGYLAGELF
TRBJ1-2	-	TRBV4-2	ASSLDRRGNYGYT
TRBJ1-2	-	TRBV28	ASSLGTGPAYGYT
TRBJ1-1	-	TRBV7-2	ASSLARDREAF
TRBJ2-7	-	TRBV4-2	ASSQLAGAYEQY
TRBJ1-2	once	TRBV6-5	ASSPSRGHGYT
TRBJ2-7	-	TRBV18	ASSPPDSGNYEQY